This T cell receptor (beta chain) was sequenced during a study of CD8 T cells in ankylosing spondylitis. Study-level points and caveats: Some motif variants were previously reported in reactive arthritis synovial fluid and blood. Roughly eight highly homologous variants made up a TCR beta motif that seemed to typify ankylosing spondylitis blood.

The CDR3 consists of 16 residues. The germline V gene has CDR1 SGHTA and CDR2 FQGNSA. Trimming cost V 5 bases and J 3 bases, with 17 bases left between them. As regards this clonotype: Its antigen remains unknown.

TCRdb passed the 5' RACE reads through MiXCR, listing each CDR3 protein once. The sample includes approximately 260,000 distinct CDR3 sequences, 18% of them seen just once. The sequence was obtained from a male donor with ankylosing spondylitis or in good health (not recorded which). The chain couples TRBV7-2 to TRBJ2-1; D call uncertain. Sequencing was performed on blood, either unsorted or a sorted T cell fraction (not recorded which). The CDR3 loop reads CASSPRGAMYYNEQFF. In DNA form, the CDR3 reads TGTGCCAGCAGCCCCCGCGGAGCCATGTACTACAATGAGCAGTTCTTC. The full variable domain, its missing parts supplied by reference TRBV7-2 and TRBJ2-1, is GAGVSQSPSNKVTEKGKDVELRCDPISGHTALYWYRQSLGQGLEFLIYFQGNSAPDKSGLPSDRFSAERTGGSVSTLTIQRTQQEDSAVYLCASSPRGAMYYNEQFFGPGTRLTVL.